Listed below are T cell receptor beta chains from one sample, sequenced in a study of T cell responses to AZD1222 COVID-19 vaccine. Profiling relied on immunoSEQ multiplex PCR, and the TCRdb table lists in-frame clones only, not all of them. The sample has about 150,000 clones; 80% to 90% are singletons. The material sequenced was peripheral blood, taken on day 0 of AZD1222 vaccination. These receptors came from an adult in good health. Each CDR3 is given with its conserved first and last residue. The D gene is left open where the match is weak. Size tells how often a clone was seen (once, few, many) or the class of an expanded clone, and some rows leave it out.

D gene	V gene	J gene	clone size	CDR3 DNA	CDR3 protein
TRBD2	TRBV5-8	TRBJ2-1	.	TGTGCCAGCAGCTTGGCCGGAGCGGGAGTATTGTATGAGCAGTTCTTC	CASSLAGAGVLYEQFF
.	TRBV5-1	TRBJ2-1	.	TGCGCCAGCAGCTTGGAGGGCCGCAATGAGCAGTTCTTC	CASSLEGRNEQFF
.	TRBV30	TRBJ1-3	.	TGTGCCTGGAGCCTGCGAAAAGGGCTGGCTGGAAACACCATATATTTT	CAWSLRKGLAGNTIYF
.	TRBV30	TRBJ1-2	.	TGTGCCTGGCTCAGGGAGGGCTATGGCTACACCTTC	CAWLREGYGYTF
TRBD1	TRBV19	TRBJ1-1	many	TGTGCCAGTAGTACTTCAGGGGGTTTTACTGAAGCTTTCTTT	CASSTSGGFTEAFF
TRBD1	TRBV19	TRBJ2-1	.	TGTGCCAGTAAGAACCGGGACAGGGGGCCGAATGAGCAGTTCTTC	CASKNRDRGPNEQFF
TRBD1	TRBV7-3	TRBJ2-1	.	TGTGCCAGCAGCTCTTCGGGACAGAGGAATGAGCAGTTCTTC	CASSSSGQRNEQFF
TRBD1	TRBV2	TRBJ2-2	.	TGTGCCAGCACCGAAACGGTTGGACAGGGGGTCACCGGGGAGCTGTTTTTT	CASTETVGQGVTGELFF
.	TRBV7-3	TRBJ2-5	.	TGTGCCAGCAGCTTACGTCACGGGGCGCAAGAGACCCAGTACTTC	CASSLRHGAQETQYF
.	TRBV28	TRBJ1-2	.	TGTGCCAGCAGTTTAGCAGGGAGGATATCCTACACCTTC	CASSLAGRISYTF
TRBD1	TRBV28	TRBJ1-3	.	TGTGCCAGCAGTTCGGGACAGGGGTTCCGCACCATATATTTT	CASSSGQGFRTIYF
.	TRBV4-3	TRBJ2-7	few	TGCGCCAGCAGCCCCAAGTGTCGTTCGTTC	CASSPKCRSF
.	TRBV28	TRBJ1-2	.	TGTGCCAGCAGTTTATCAGCCGGGCTCTATGGCTACACCTTC	CASSLSAGLYGYTF
.	TRBV19	TRBJ1-1	.	TGTGCCAGTAGTATTAGTGGCAGACTGAACACTGAAGCTTTCTTT	CASSISGRLNTEAFF
.	TRBV2	TRBJ1-1	.	TGTGCCAGCAGTGGTTCGGGGGGCCTTGAGGCTTTCTTT	CASSGSGGLEAFF
TRBD1	TRBV19	TRBJ1-5	.	TGTGCCACGAGCCGGGACAGGGGGCACAATCAGCCCCAGCATTTT	CATSRDRGHNQPQHF
TRBD1	TRBV4-3	TRBJ1-2	.	TGCGCCAGCAGCCAAGAGCCTGTGCAGGGGGCGCAATATGGCTACACCTTC	CASSQEPVQGAQYGYTF